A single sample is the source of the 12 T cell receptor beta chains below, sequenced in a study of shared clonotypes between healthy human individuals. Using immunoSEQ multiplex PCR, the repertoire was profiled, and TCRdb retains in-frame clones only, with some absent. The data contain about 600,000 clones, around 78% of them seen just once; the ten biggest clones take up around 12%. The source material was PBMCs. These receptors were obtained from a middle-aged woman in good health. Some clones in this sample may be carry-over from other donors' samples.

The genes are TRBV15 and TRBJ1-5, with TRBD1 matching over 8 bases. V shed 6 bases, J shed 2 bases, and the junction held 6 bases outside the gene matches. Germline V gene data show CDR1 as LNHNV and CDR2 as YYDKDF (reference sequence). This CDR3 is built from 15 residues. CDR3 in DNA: TGTGCCACCAGAAAAGGACAGGGAGGCAATCAGCCCCAGCATTTT. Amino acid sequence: CATRKGQGGNQPQHF.

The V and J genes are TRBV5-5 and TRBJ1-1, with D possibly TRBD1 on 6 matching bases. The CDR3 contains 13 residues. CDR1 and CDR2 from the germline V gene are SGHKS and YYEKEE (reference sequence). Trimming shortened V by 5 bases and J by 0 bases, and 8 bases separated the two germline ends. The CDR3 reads CASRGQMNTEAFF. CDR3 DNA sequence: TGTGCCAGCAGAGGACAGATGAACACTGAAGCTTTCTTT.

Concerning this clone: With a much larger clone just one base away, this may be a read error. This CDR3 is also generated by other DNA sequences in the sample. The CDR3 sequence is CASSPNRDWGELFF. The CDR3 region has the DNA TGCGCCAGCAGCCCTAATCGCGACTGGGGGGAGCTGTTTTTC. The genes are TRBV4-3 and TRBJ2-2; D is perhaps TRBD2 (6 bases). In germline, CDR1 is LGHNA, CDR2 YSLEER. The CDR3 is 14 residues long.

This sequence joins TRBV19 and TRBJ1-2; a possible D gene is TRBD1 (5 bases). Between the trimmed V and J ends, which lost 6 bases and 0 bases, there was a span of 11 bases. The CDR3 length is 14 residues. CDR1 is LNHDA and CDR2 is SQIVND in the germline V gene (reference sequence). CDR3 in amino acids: CASRGPGANYGYTF. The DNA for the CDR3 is TGTGCCAGTAGGGGGCCAGGAGCTAACTATGGCTACACCTTC.

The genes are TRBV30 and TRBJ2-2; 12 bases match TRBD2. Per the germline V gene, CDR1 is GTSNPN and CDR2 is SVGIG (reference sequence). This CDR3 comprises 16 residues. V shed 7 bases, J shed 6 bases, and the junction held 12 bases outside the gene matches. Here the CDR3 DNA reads TGTGCCTCTAAACCCCGACTAGCGGGAGAAGCCGGGGAGCTGTTTTTT. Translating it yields CASKPRLAGEAGELFF.

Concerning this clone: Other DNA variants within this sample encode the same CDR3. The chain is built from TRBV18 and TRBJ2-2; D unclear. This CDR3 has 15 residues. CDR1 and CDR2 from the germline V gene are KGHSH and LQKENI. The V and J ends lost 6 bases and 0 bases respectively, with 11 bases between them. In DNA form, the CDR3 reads TGTGCCAGCTCCCTCGGTACGGCGAACACCGGGGAGCTGTTTTTT. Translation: CASSLGTANTGELFF.

The DNA for the CDR3 is TGTGCCAGCAGTTTCAGGGAGGTTCATCAGCCCCAGCATTTT. Encoded protein: CASSFREVHQPQHF. The V and J genes are TRBV28 and TRBJ1-5; weak D call: TRBD1 (5 bases). The CDR3 totals 14 residues. Germline-derived CDR1 and CDR2 are MDHEN and SYDVKM. The V end was cut by 3 bases, the J end by 5 bases, with 11 bases between. Combining the CDR3 with reference TRBV28 and TRBJ1-5 gives the whole variable domain DVKVTQSSRYLVKRTGEKVFLECVQDMDHENMFWYRQDPGLGLRLIYFSYDVKMKEKGDIPEGYSVSREKKERFSLILESASTNQTSMYLCASSFREVHQPQHFGDGTRLSIL.

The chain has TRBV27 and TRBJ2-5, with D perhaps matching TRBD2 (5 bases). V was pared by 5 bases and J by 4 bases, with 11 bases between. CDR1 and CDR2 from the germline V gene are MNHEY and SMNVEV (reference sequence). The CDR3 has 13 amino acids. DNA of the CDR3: TGTGCCAGCAGTCCCCCTAGCCGAGAGACCCAGTACTTC. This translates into CASSPPSRETQYF.

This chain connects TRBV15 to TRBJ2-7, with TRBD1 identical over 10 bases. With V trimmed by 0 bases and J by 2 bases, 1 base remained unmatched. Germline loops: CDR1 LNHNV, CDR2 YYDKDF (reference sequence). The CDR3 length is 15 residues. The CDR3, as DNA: TGTGCCACCAGCAGAGAAGGACAGGGGGCCTACGAGCAGTACTTC. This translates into CATSREGQGAYEQYF.

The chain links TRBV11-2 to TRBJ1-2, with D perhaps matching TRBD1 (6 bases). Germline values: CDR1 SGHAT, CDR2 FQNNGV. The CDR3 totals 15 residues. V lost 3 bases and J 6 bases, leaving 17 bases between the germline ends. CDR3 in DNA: TGTGCCAGCAGCTTGGCTTTTGACACAGGGCATGGCTACACCTTC. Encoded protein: CASSLAFDTGHGYTF.

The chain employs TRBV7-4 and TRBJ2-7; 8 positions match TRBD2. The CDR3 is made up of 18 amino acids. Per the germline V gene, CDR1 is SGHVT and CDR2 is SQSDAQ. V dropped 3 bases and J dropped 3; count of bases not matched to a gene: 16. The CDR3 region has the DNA TGTGCCAGCAGCTTTTTAGCGGGACGAAGCCTAGGGAACTACGAGCAGTACTTC. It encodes CASSFLAGRSLGNYEQYF.

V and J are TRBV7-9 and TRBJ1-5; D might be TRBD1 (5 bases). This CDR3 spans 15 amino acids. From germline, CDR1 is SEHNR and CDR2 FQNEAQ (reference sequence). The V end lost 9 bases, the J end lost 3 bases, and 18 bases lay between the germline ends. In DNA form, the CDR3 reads TGTGCCAGTTCCCCGGGAGCAGGGCCCAATCAGCCCCAGCATTTT. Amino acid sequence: CASSPGAGPNQPQHF.